This TCR beta chain comes out of a study of blood T cell repertoires in COVID-19 (dated by TCRdb to 2019 to 2021). With respect to the entire study: Samples covering the acute and convalescent phases of COVID-19 were provided by collaborators in the United States, Italy and Spain. The prospective study material was composed of cDNA or gDNA derived from T cells, B-cell-depleted T cells, or PBMCs. Subjects who had been exposed to COVID-19, were actively infected with it, or had recovered from it provided the deeply sampled blood TCRbeta repertoires that made up the dataset. The repertoires were released in a freely available public database intended as a resource for research on the immune response to SARS-CoV-2. Samples were obtained from the ongoing ImmuneRACE study (first 160 participants) and from about 1,300 subjects provided by 6 global collaborators. Nearly every sample came with metadata listing a de-identified subject ID, COVID-19 status, age in years and sex. Where available, HLA class I and class II types were obtained from metadata supplied by the sample provider rather than from assay-based typing.

This clone was counted a single time. Which antigen it targets is not known. No much larger clone is present one base from it, and per-base qualities are unavailable. CDR1 and CDR2, per the germline V gene, are SGHTA and FQGNSA. V loses 5 bases at its end and J loses 11 bases; junction bases beyond the gene matches: 20. The CDR3 contains 18 residues, cysteine and phenylalanine counted. Just CDR3 DNA is preserved here, 54 bases in frame from base 1. Overall results and qualifications from the work: How much clinical and demographic metadata was included differed by source and by participant, and the metadata was provided uncurated.

One collaborating source in Seattle enrolled patients while the patients were actively infected and followed the patients over time throughout the course of disease. Collaborating institutions collected whole blood in K2EDTA tubes following their own protocols. For TCRbeta analysis, collaborator samples were shipped as frozen whole blood, as isolated PBMCs, or as DNA extracted from either sample type. The immunoSEQ Assay, a bias-controlled multiplex PCR, was used to amplify TCRbeta CDR3 regions from genomic DNA. In the authors' own workflow: The number of nucleated cells in each sample was estimated from the amplification of reference gene primers within the assay. To quantify the absolute abundance of each unique TCRbeta CDR3 rearrangement, sequence reads were collapsed and filtered. Productive Simpson clonality was computed per sample as the square root of Simpson's diversity index over productive rearrangements. Held by TCRdb, this immuneACCESS table contains in-frame sequences only and omits some clones. Under half of the omission traces to an unresolved V gene where checked; the cause of the rest is unknown. The D gene and trimming were derived from the DNA, and the V and J assignments and clone size from that table. Recorded for this sample are 200,000 to 250,000 clones; roughly 85% of them occurred a single time. More than 2% of the sample goes to the ten largest clones.

The chain is assembled from TRBV7-2 and TRBJ1-6; TRBD1 fits 8 bases in the junction. This clonotype was sampled from a woman aged 70-85 years with COVID-19, enrolled during active disease. The sequenced sample was peripheral blood. The encoded CDR3 is CASSQRGAGGLGETPLHF. The nucleotide sequence is given as TGTGCCAGCAGCCAGAGGGGGGCAGGGGGCCTCGGAGAGACACCCCTCCACTTT.